This TCR beta chain emerged from a study of cytomegalovirus exposure and HLA in healthy donors (dated by TCRdb to between 2016 and 2019). Context from the whole study: According to an earlier analysis of around 600 of the donors, 200 million or so T cells yielded roughly 100 million unique TCR beta sequences and 276 Gb of sequence data. An early release that covered roughly 600 HLA-typed donors contained approximately 320 gigabases of sequencing data and tens of millions of unique TCR sequences. Of the approximately 400 genotyped donors, less than 90% were placed in the genetic ancestry cluster associated with self-reported Caucasian donors. The aim of the study was to test whether cataloging public T cell receptors could identify signatures of past pathogen exposure. Using immunosequencing, the study profiled T cell repertoires from 666 subjects and related those repertoires to cytomegalovirus serostatus. Along with the roughly 670-subject first cohort, a separate validation cohort of over a hundred different subjects was used. To predict cytomegalovirus infection status, the study combined high-throughput TCR immunosequencing, statistical association of individual TCRs with disease status, and machine learning. A later analysis re-analyzed previously published TCR beta repertoires from 660 or so donors and added high-resolution HLA genotyping to study TCR occurrence patterns. The later analysis used no new phenotypic data to find candidate immune exposures, relying instead on TCR beta sequences and their occurrence across donors. An earlier analysis of about 600 of the donors used high-throughput TCR beta sequencing to judge whether each TCR beta V gene segment behaved as functional or pseudogenic. Donor age, sex, ethnicity and CMV serostatus were compiled alongside the repertoire data. A later genetic analysis took genome-wide SNP genotypes for 398 of the 666 donors and used that subset as a discovery cohort. All discovery cohort repertoires had been generated on a single sequencing platform. Class I and class II HLA loci were covered by the typing at four-digit resolution. Typing coverage differed by locus: A, B, C, DRB1 and DQB1 were typed in roughly 620-630 donors, DQA1 in 522, DPA1 in over 600, and DPB1 in 450 to 490. Because of strong linkage in the cohort, five DR-DQ haplotypes were treated as single units for association and clustering. Among a few hundred genotyped donors of the cohort, an average of about 240,000 unique TCR beta nucleotide sequences were sequenced per donor, roughly 20% of them non-productive. Beyond this particular receptor, the publication reports: A later genetic analysis reported fewer N-insertions in productive TCRs among donors in an Asian-associated ancestry cluster than the approximately 700-donor mean. In a later analysis, most CMV-associated TCR beta chains were found to appear HLA-restricted, with HLA associations seemingly driven largely by CMV exposure. While some public TCRs were present in many individuals, most TCR sequences turned up only very rarely across donors. A further reported finding was that TCR beta sequences accurately predicted the HLA-A and HLA-B alleles for most subjects in the first cohort. An association between a missense DCLRE1C variant and V-gene and J-gene trimming of TCR beta chains was found in a later genetic analysis and replicated in an independent cohort. Assigning TCR associations to individual alleles was difficult when HLA alleles, especially DR and DQ, strongly co-occurred. Linkage disequilibrium might explain the correlated functional status among segregating V segments, but an unknown experimental factor could not be ruled out. According to a later analysis, TCR association rates differed among HLA loci, with DRB1 alleles showing the most associated TCRs and HLA-C alleles showing the fewest. According to a later analysis, parvovirus B19, influenza, CMV and Epstein-Barr virus appeared linked to several top co-occurrence clusters. CMV serostatus was the only immune exposure information available for the cohort. In an earlier analysis of over 550 of the donors, most TCR beta V segments were observed in productive rearrangements about 87% or about 30% of the time, broadly matching IMGT annotations. A cluster of highly shared sequence variants was judged likely to be a technical artifact of the sequencing pipeline. The authors suggested that the approach could potentially be generalized to other disease states and immunological phenotypes. In vitro tests confirmed that a few of the cytomegalovirus-associated TCR beta chains recognize cytomegalovirus antigens. Because the 87-base-pair reads could not distinguish some IMGT-functional V segments, including TRBV6-2 and TRBV6-3, those segments were excluded. HLA typing was unavailable for some donors at each locus, so association tests used only the typed subset. The classifier was reported to diagnose cytomegalovirus status with high specificity and sensitivity in both the original cohort and the validation cohort. Specific HLA alleles were associated with over 15,000 TCR beta sequences at a false discovery rate of 0.05 in a later analysis. Because counts were too low, seventeen rarely observed V segments, including chromosome 9 orphons, were excluded from the earlier analysis of around 640 of the donors. A total of 150 to 200 TCR beta chains were listed by the study as associated with cytomegalovirus. Only TCR beta chains were sequenced in this cohort, and the absence of alpha or paired-chain data limited detectable features. A later analysis found that HLA-associated TCR beta chains were more clonally expanded and had lower generation probabilities than equally common non-associated chains. The presence/absence analyses assumed that sequencing depth was roughly uniform across donors, and that assumption may not be true.

The method behind the library was the immunoSEQ multiplex PCR assay. A mixture of 60 forward primers for TCR Vbeta segments and 13 reverse primers for TCR Jbeta segments was used in the multiplex PCR. The CDR3 region of rearranged TCR beta genes was amplified from genomic DNA by a multiplex PCR assay. Amplified TCR beta libraries were sequenced as 87-base-pair reads on the Illumina HiSeq System. Turning to the authors' computational methods: A later analysis tallied approximately 87 million unique TCR beta chains across the 666 repertoires, and about 10 million of those chains were shared by two or more donors. A nearest-neighbor algorithm error-corrected the raw reads and collapsed the reads into unique sequences, merging closely related sequences to remove PCR and sequencing errors. CDR3 sequences were aligned to IMGT reference sequences to assign V, D and J gene segments. For a sequence to be retained, a match of at least six nucleotides to both a V gene segment and a J gene segment was required. A rearrangement was called productive if the CDR3 had no stop codons and remained in frame with V and J, and every other rearrangement was called non-productive. CDR3 was defined by IMGT convention, running from the second conserved V-encoded cysteine to the conserved J-encoded phenylalanine. The earlier analysis of some 550 of the donors excluded any sequence lacking an unambiguous match to a single V gene segment. An earlier analysis of 550 to 650 of the donors classified V segments as functional when productive rearrangements were above 56.7% and as segregating when the standard deviation between donors was above 5%. A statistical classification framework was developed to diagnose cytomegalovirus status using the catalog of TCR beta chain sequences. In a later analysis, V and J genes were assigned by comparing TCR nucleotide sequences against IMGT/GENE-DB human TR gene sequences. Using the TCRdist pipeline, a later analysis assigned CDR3 sequences along with most-parsimonious VDJ recombination scenarios. In a later analysis, every TCR beta chain was defined by the combination of its CDR3 amino acid sequence and its V-gene family, and reads without a unique V-gene family were dropped. To address suspected cross-contamination and a sequencing artifact, a later analysis removed around 600 highly shared, low-generation-probability nucleotide sequences. In a later analysis, a clonal expansion index for each public chain was calculated from normalized within-repertoire ranks of inferred template counts. In a later analysis, generation probabilities were computed using a VDJ recombination model fitted to out-of-frame rearrangements, and the results were checked against IGoR. A later analysis scored TCR-TCR, TCR-HLA and TCR-CMV co-occurrence with hypergeometric tests, applying a repertoire-size bias correction to TCR pairs. In a later analysis, false discovery rates were estimated by permuting HLA or CMV assignments 20 times. In a later analysis, co-occurring TCRs were grouped with DBSCAN, and TCRdist sequence similarity was added when clustering was performed within HLA-allele-positive subsets. Co-occurrence clustering excluded repertoires with fewer than 30,000 or more than 120,000 public chains, plus five with anomalous nucleotide sharing. TCRdb limited this immuneACCESS table to in-frame rearrangements with V and J called. A share of clones is missing; checked studies link under half to unresolved V genes, and the rest is unexplained. V, J and clone size reflect that table, while D and trimming were determined from the DNA. The sample contains under 150,000 clones, about 68% of them found a single time. The ten largest clones take up 4% to 5% of the sample.

In regard to this clone: Its binding antigen is unknown. It has no much larger one-base neighbor in the sample; base qualities were not kept.

The cohort was made up of roughly 670 healthy bone marrow donors. Cohort members were all nominally healthy when sampled, although unrecorded immune exposures were likely present. The donor was CMV seropositive and was included in the group of some 290 seropositive cohort members. Each donor provided a peripheral blood sample, and peripheral blood mononuclear cells were used for TCR beta sequencing. The Qiagen DNeasy Blood Extraction Kit was used to extract genomic DNA from the blood cell samples. V lost 0 bases and J lost 8 bases, and the count of bases not matched to a germline gene is 9. Taken from cysteine to phenylalanine, the CDR3 has 15 residues. Just the 45-base CDR3 DNA is kept, in frame starting at base 1. CDR1 and CDR2 (GTSNPN, SVGIG) derive from the germline V gene (reference sequence).

The sample taken for sequencing was PBMCs. The receptor chain draws on TRBV30 and TRBJ1-4; TRBD1 fits 7 bases in the junction. This clonotype originated in a middle-aged woman in good health and CMV-seropositive. The CDR3: CAWSVRDRIREKLFF. The bases are TGTGCCTGGAGTGTACGGGACAGAATCAGGGAAAAACTGTTTTTT.